A single sample is the source of the 26 T cell receptor beta chains below, sequenced in a study of OX40 agonist ivuxolimab in advanced cancers. This table comes from immunoSEQ multiplex PCR, and its TCRdb copy is limited to in-frame clones, with some not included. The sample yields tens of thousands of clones, 65% to 85% seen once. This material consisted of CD4+ or CD8+ T cells sorted from blood, taken in a trial of the OX40 agonist ivuxolimab. These receptors were obtained from an adult with an advanced solid tumor such as melanoma, head and neck, liver or kidney cancer.

The chain couples TRBV27 to TRBJ1-4; TRBD1 matches 9 bases. Germline values: CDR1 MNHEY, CDR2 SMNVEV (reference sequence). This CDR3 spans 16 amino acids. V dropped 5 bases and J dropped 8; count of bases not matched to a gene: 12. This chain's CDR3 is CASSTTLQGAREKLFF. The CDR3 DNA sequence: TGTGCCAGCAGTACCACCCTACAGGGGGCGAGGGAAAAACTGTTTTTT.

This rearrangement joins TRBV6-1 to TRBJ2-1, with a weak D call TRBD2 (5 bases). Trimming took 6 bases from V and 3 from J, leaving 15 bases between them. The germline V gene has CDR1 MNHNS and CDR2 SASEGT. The length of the CDR3 is 15 residues. The DNA for the CDR3 is TGTGCCAGCAGCCGAGCCGGGGTCCACTACAATGAGCAGTTCTTC. This codes for CASSRAGVHYNEQFF.

The chain links TRBV7-6 to TRBJ1-3; D might be TRBD1 (6 bases). The CDR3 has 17 residues. The V gene's germline CDR1 is SGHVS and CDR2 FNYEAQ. V gave up 4 bases and J gave up 0 bases, with 16 bases separating them. This chain's CDR3 is CASSSQKGGFSGNTIYF. CDR3 DNA: TGTGCCAGCAGCTCCCAAAAAGGGGGGTTCTCTGGAAACACCATATATTTT.

The V gene is TRBV7-6, the J gene TRBJ2-1; TRBD2 agrees at 10 bases. There are 14 residues in the CDR3. CDR1 and CDR2 from the germline V gene are SGHVS and FNYEAQ. With 3 bases clipped from V and 9 bases from J, the junction kept 5 bases outside the gene matches. CDR3 amino acids: CASSLGAGGLEQFF. CDR3 sequence (DNA): TGTGCCAGCAGCTTGGGAGCGGGGGGGCTTGAGCAGTTCTTC.

The rearrangement links TRBV5-4 to TRBJ2-3; D remains ambiguous. Germline V gene data show CDR1 as SGHNT and CDR2 as YYREEE (reference sequence). Trimming removed 5 bases at V and 6 bases at J, with 13 bases between. The CDR3 runs 13 residues. The CDR3 nucleotides are TGTGCCAGCAGTAGAGGTCGCTGGGATACGCAGTATTTT. It encodes CASSRGRWDTQYF.

This clone is categorized as medium-sized (0.01 to 0.1%). This chain links TRBV18 with TRBJ2-7; tentative D call: TRBD1 (7 bases). Germline V gene sequence: CDR1 KGHSH, CDR2 LQKENI. The CDR3 runs 13 residues. Trimming removed 5 bases from V and 6 bases from J, with 14 bases in between. CDR3 nucleotides: TGTGCCAGCTCATCCAAGGAGGGGGCCGAGCAGTACTTC. It is translated as CASSSKEGAEQYF.

The chain joins TRBV10-3 to TRBJ2-7, with TRBD1 matching over 9 bases. Germline V lookup: CDR1 ENHRY, CDR2 SYGVKD. This CDR3 has 14 residues. V shed 6 bases, J shed 1 base, and the junction held 4 bases outside the gene matches. The CDR3 sequence is CAISRDRASYEQYF. CDR3 nucleotides: TGTGCCATCAGCCGGGACAGGGCTTCCTACGAGCAGTACTTC.

This rearrangement joins TRBV5-4 to TRBJ1-1, with 8 bases that match TRBD1. The CDR3 totals 15 residues. The J segment lost 5 bases and the V segment lost 3 bases, leaving 9 bases of the junction unmatched. Germline V CDR1 and CDR2: SGHNT, YYREEE (reference sequence). CDR3 DNA: TGTGCCAGCAGCTGGTCGGCAGGGGGCGAGACTGAAGCTTTCTTT. Protein product: CASSWSAGGETEAFF.

The J gene is TRBJ2-2, the V gene TRBV19; TRBD1 might be the D (6 bases). In germline, CDR1 is LNHDA, CDR2 SQIVND (reference sequence). The V end lost 10 bases, the J end lost 2 bases, and 14 bases lay between the germline ends. This CDR3 is 14 amino acids long. This CDR3 reads CATRRDTNTGELFF. CDR3 coding DNA: TGTGCCACTCGCCGGGACACAAACACCGGGGAGCTGTTTTTT.

The rearrangement joins TRBV30 to TRBJ2-2; a possible D gene is TRBD1 (7 bases). V was trimmed by 7 bases and J by 5 bases, leaving 20 bases between them. Germline V gives CDR1 GTSNPN, CDR2 SVGIG (reference sequence). The CDR3 extends over 15 amino acids. The CDR3 nucleotides are TGTGCCTCATGGGGGGCGACAGGGCGGACCGGGGAGCTGTTTTTT. This encodes CASWGATGRTGELFF.

The chain couples TRBV30 to TRBJ1-1, with D possibly TRBD1 on 6 matching bases. The CDR3 spans 11 residues. V was clipped by 2 bases and J by 8 bases, with 9 bases between them. The germline V gene encodes CDR1 GTSNPN and CDR2 SVGIG (reference sequence). The CDR3 protein is CAWSKDSEAFF. Written as DNA, the CDR3 is TGTGCCTGGAGTAAGGACAGCGAAGCTTTCTTT.

In the case of this clone: Different DNA sequences within this sample yield the same CDR3. V gene TRBV5-8 combines with J gene TRBJ2-1; possibly TRBD2 for D (6 bases). CDR1 and CDR2 (germline): SGHTS, YDEGEE. This CDR3 comprises 12 residues. V lost 0 bases and J 12 bases, leaving 10 bases between the germline ends. CDR3 protein: CASSLDLEGQFF. CDR3 in DNA: TGTGCCAGCAGCTTGGATTTGGAGGGGCAGTTCTTC.

This clone showed up just a few times. CDR3 DNA sequence: TGCAGCGTTGAGGCAGGCCTGCGCTATGGCTACACCTTC. This translates into CSVEAGLRYGYTF. The chain uses TRBV29-1 and TRBJ1-2; D remains ambiguous. The CDR3 sequence is 13 residues long. V lost 3 bases and J 4 bases, leaving 12 bases between the germline ends. Germline CDR1 SQVTM, CDR2 ANQGSEA.

The rearrangement uses TRBV6-1 and TRBJ1-4, with TRBD1 as a possible D gene (5 bases). Trimming took 4 bases from V and 6 from J, leaving 18 bases between them. Germline CDR1 is MNHNS and CDR2 is SASEGT. This CDR3 is 16 amino acids long. CDR3 sequence (DNA): TGTGCCAGCAGTGCAGGCAGGAGGGGTTCAGATGAAAAACTGTTTTTT. Its translation: CASSAGRRGSDEKLFF.

The chain employs TRBV25-1 and TRBJ1-2; D might be TRBD1 (5 bases). Between the trimmed V and J ends, which lost 10 bases and 2 bases, there was a span of 17 bases. CDR3 length equals 14 residues. The germline gives CDR1 MGHDK, CDR2 SYGVNS. This CDR3 reads CATKGAGSNYGYTF. In nucleotides, the CDR3 is TGTGCCACTAAAGGGGCAGGAAGCAACTATGGCTACACCTTC.

This sequence joins TRBV25-1 and TRBJ2-7; 10 bases are a match to TRBD1. Looked up from germline, CDR1 is MGHDK and CDR2 is SYGVNS. J was trimmed by 11 bases and V by 6 bases; bases with no gene match: 4. The CDR3 is 11 amino acids. The CDR3: CASRGTGAKYF. DNA of the CDR3: TGTGCCAGCAGGGGGACAGGGGCCAAGTACTTC.

The chain uses TRBV5-6 and TRBJ2-5, with D uncertain. The DNA end is more similar to TRBJ2-7, so the J call may be wrong. Per the germline V gene, CDR1 is SGHDT and CDR2 is YYEEEE. The CDR3 extends over 16 amino acids. The CDR3 DNA reads as TGTGCCAGCAGCTCCAATACCCCAGCAGCAAACTACGAGCAGTACTTC. Amino acids: CASSSNTPAANYEQYF.

The chain carries TRBV5-3 and TRBJ1-3; D not certain. TRBV5-3 is placed among ORFs of uncertain function. Trimming removed 5 bases from V and 0 bases from J, with 18 bases in between. This CDR3 spans 17 amino acids. This CDR3 is CARSLSHWHHSGNTIYF. In nucleotides, the CDR3 is TGTGCCAGAAGTCTATCGCATTGGCATCACTCTGGAAACACCATATATTTT.

This clone was recorded a few times. CDR3 region: CSVVLPGQGFDTQYF. The CDR3, as DNA: TGCAGCGTGGTTCTACCGGGACAGGGATTTGATACGCAGTATTTT. The genes are TRBV29-1 and TRBJ2-3, with TRBD1 matching over 9 bases. Germline V gene data show CDR1 as SQVTM and CDR2 as ANQGSEA. Trimming removed 6 bases from V and 6 bases from J; junction bases left unmatched: 13. The CDR3 length is 15 residues.

This sequence joins TRBV9 and TRBJ1-6; D ambiguous. V was pared by 0 bases and J by 6 bases, with 10 bases between. The CDR3 covers 15 residues. Germline V gene lookup returns CDR1 SGDLS and CDR2 YYNGEE. CDR3 sequence (DNA): TGTGCCAGCAGCGTAGACGTGGGTACTAATTCACCCCTCCACTTT. It translates to CASSVDVGTNSPLHF.

This clone was detected once. The chain links TRBV11-2 to TRBJ2-5; 9 bases fit TRBD1. V dropped 5 bases and J dropped 5; count of bases not matched to a gene: 9. This CDR3 comprises 15 residues. Germline loops: CDR1 SGHAT, CDR2 FQNNGV. The CDR3 spells CASSQVTGGGETQYF. CDR3 nucleotide sequence: TGTGCCAGCAGCCAAGTCACAGGGGGCGGGGAGACCCAGTACTTC.

The chain is built from TRBV6-1 and TRBJ2-7; 9 positions match TRBD1. The junction had 2 bases not matched to a gene; V was cut back by 5 bases and J by 0 bases. The V gene's germline CDR1 is MNHNS and CDR2 SASEGT. The CDR3 length is 14 residues. The CDR3 loop is CASSRDRASYEQYF. The CDR3 DNA reads as TGTGCCAGCAGTCGGGACAGGGCCTCCTACGAGCAGTACTTC.

A word on this clone: Within the sample, other DNA sequences also encode this same CDR3. The rearrangement links TRBV7-2 to TRBJ2-3, with D unclear. The V end was cut by 1 base, the J end by 1 base, with 6 bases between. Germline assignment: CDR1 SGHTA and CDR2 FQGNSA. This CDR3 has 14 amino acids. The CDR3 loop reads CASSLDGGTDTQYF. CDR3 sequence (DNA): TGTGCCAGCAGCTTAGATGGTGGCACAGATACGCAGTATTTT.

The chain has TRBV5-1 and TRBJ2-6; a possible D gene is TRBD2 (6 bases). V was clipped by 0 bases and J by 2 bases, with 9 bases between them. This CDR3 comprises 16 residues. The germline V gene encodes CDR1 SGHRS and CDR2 YFSETQ. CDR3 bases: TGCGCCAGCAGCTTGGCGGGGGTTGCTGGGGCCAACGTCCTGACTTTC. Its protein product is CASSLAGVAGANVLTF. Together with reference TRBV5-1 and TRBJ2-6, the CDR3 gives the full variable domain: KAGVTQTPRYLIKTRGQQVTLSCSPISGHRSVSWYQQTPGQGLQFLFEYFSETQRNKGNFPGRFSGRQFSNSRSEMNVSTLELGDSALYLCASSLAGVAGANVLTFGAGSRLTVL.

V usage is TRBV11-2 and J usage is TRBJ1-1; D possibly corresponds to TRBD1 (5 bases). V was pared by 1 base and J by 1 base, with 19 bases between. This CDR3 spans 18 amino acids. Germline V gene sequence: CDR1 SGHAT, CDR2 FQNNGV. The CDR3 reads CASSLVQADGGRNTEAFF. The DNA of the CDR3 is TGTGCCAGCAGCTTAGTACAGGCTGATGGGGGAAGGAACACTGAAGCTTTCTTT. The whole variable domain, remainder taken from reference TRBV11-2 and TRBJ1-1, is EAGVAQSPRYKIIEKRQSVAFWCNPISGHATLYWYQQILGQGPKLLIQFQNNGVVDDSQLPKDRFSAERLKGVDSTLKIQPAKLEDSAVYLCASSLVQADGGRNTEAFFGQGTRLTVV.

CDR3 sequence reads: CASRGTGGGETQYF. The CDR3 DNA sequence: TGTGCCAGCAGGGGGACAGGGGGCGGTGAGACCCAGTACTTC. V is TRBV27 and J is TRBJ2-5; TRBD1 agrees at 12 bases. CDR3 length: 14 amino acids. With 6 bases clipped from V and 5 bases from J, the junction kept 4 bases outside the gene matches. In germline, CDR1 is MNHEY, CDR2 SMNVEV (reference sequence).